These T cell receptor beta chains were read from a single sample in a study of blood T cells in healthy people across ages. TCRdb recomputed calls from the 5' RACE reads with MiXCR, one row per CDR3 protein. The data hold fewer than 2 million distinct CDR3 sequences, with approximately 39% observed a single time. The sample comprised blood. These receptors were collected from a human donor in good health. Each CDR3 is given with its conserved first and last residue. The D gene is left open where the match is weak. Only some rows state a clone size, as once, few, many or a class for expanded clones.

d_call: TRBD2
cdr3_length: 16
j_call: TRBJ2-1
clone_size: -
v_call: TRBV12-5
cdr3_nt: TGTGCTAGCGGTTTTAGCGGGGGGCAGAGAGGTGATGAGCAGTTCTTC
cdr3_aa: CASGFSGGQRGDEQFF

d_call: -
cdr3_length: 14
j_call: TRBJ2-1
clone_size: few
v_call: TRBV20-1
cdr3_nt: TGCAGTGCTAGTGTGGGGCTCTTTAACAATGAGCAGTTCTTC
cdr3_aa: CSASVGLFNNEQFF

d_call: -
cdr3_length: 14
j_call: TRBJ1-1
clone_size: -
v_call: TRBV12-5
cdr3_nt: TGTGCTAGTGGCTCGGACAACATCTTCACTGAAGCTTTCTTT
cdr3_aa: CASGSDNIFTEAFF

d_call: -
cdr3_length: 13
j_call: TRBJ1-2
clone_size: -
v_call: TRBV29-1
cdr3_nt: TGCAGTGTTGGTTCAGAAAACAACTATGGCTACACCTTC
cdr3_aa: CSVGSENNYGYTF

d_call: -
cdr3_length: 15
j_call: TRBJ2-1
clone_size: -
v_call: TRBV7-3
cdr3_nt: TGTGCCAGCAGCTTGAGTGGTTGGTCCTACAATGAGCAGTTCTTC
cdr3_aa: CASSLSGWSYNEQFF

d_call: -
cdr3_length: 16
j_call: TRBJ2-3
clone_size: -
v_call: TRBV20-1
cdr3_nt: TGCAGTGCTAGAGATCCGAAAAACGCATTCACAGATACGCAGTATTTT
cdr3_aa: CSARDPKNAFTDTQYF

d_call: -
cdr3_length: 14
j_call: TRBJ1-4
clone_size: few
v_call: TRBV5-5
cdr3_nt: TGTGCCAGCAGCTGGACGGACAGTAATGAAAAACTGTTTTTT
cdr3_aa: CASSWTDSNEKLFF

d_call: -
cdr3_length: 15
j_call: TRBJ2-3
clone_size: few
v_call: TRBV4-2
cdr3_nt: TGTGCCAGCAGCCAACTTGGGACATGGGCAGATACGCAGTATTTT
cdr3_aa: CASSQLGTWADTQYF

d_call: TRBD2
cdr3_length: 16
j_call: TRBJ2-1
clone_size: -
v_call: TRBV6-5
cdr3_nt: TGTGCCGGCAGTTACCCGACTAGCGGGGGGCGAAGTGAGCAGTTCTTC
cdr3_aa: CAGSYPTSGGRSEQFF

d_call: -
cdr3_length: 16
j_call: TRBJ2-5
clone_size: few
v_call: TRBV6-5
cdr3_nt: TGTGCCAGCAGTTACTCGATGGGGGGTTTCCAAGAGACCCAGTACTTC
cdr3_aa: CASSYSMGGFQETQYF

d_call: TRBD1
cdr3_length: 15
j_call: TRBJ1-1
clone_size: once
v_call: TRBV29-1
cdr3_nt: TGCAGCGTGGAGGGACAGGGGGATTGGAACACTGAAGCTTTCTTT
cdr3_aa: CSVEGQGDWNTEAFF

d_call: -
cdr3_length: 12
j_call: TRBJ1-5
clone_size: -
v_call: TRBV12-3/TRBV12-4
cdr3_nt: TGTGCCAGCACTCTGGGATATCAGCCCCAGCATTTT
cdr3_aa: CASTLGYQPQHF

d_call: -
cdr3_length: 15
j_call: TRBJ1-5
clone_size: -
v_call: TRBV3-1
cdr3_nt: TGTGCCAGCAGCCAAACGGGGCCAAGCAATCAGCCCCAGCATTTT
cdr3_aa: CASSQTGPSNQPQHF

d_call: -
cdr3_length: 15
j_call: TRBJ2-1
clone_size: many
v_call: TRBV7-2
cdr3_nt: TGTGCCAGCAGCTTAGACTGGAGCTCCTACAATGAGCAGTTCTTC
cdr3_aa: CASSLDWSSYNEQFF

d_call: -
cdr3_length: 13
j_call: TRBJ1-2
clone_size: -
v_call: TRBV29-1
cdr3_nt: TGCAGCGTAGAAGACACAAGGCGCTATGGCTACACCTTC
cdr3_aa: CSVEDTRRYGYTF

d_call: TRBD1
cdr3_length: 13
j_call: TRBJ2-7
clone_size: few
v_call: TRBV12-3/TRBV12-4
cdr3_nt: TGTGCCAGCAGACCCTCTACAGGGGACGAGCAGTACTTC
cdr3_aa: CASRPSTGDEQYF

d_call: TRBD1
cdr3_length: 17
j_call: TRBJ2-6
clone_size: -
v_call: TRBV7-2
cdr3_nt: TGTGCCAGCAGCGTGACAGGGGGGTCCTCTGGGGCCAACGTCCGGACTTTC
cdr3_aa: CASSVTGGSSGANVRTF

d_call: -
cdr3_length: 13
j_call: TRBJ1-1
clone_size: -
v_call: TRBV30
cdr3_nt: TGTGCCTGGAGTCAAACAATGAACACTGAAGCTTTCTTT
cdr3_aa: CAWSQTMNTEAFF

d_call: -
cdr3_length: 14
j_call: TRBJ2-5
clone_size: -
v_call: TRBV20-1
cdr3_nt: TGCAGTGCTAGAATGGGGTCCGTCCGAGAGACCCAGTACTTC
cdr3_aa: CSARMGSVRETQYF

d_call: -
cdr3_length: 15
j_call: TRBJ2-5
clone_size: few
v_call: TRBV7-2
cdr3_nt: TGTGCCAGCAGCTTAGAACGGGTTCGGCAAGAGACCCAGTACTTC
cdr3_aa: CASSLERVRQETQYF

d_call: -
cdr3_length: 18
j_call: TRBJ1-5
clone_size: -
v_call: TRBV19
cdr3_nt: TGTGCCAGTAGTATTACATTCACGGGGTTCGCACGCAATCAGCCCCAGCATTTT
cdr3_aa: CASSITFTGFARNQPQHF

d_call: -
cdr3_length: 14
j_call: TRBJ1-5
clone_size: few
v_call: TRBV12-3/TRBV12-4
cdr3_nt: TGTGCCAGCAGTTTGGTAGGGACGGATCAGCCCCAGCATTTT
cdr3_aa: CASSLVGTDQPQHF

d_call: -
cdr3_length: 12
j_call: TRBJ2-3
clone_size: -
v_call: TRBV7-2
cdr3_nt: TGTGCCAGCAGCGAGATCACAGATACGCAGTATTTT
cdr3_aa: CASSEITDTQYF

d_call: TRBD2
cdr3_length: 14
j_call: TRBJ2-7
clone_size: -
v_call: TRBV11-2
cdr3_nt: TGTGCCAGCAGCTTGAGCGGGGGGAGGCACGAGCAGTACTTC
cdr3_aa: CASSLSGGRHEQYF

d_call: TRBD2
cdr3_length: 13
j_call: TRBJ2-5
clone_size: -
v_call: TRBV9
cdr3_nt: TGTGCCAGCAGCGACGGGACTAAAGAGACCCAGTACTTC
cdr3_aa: CASSDGTKETQYF

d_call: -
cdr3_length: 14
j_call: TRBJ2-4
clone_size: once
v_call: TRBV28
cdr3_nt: TGTGCCAGCAGTTTTTCTGGCAGGGTTAACATTCAGTACTTC
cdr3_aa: CASSFSGRVNIQYF

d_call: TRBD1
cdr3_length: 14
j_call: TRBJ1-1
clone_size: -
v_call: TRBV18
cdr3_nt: TGTGCCAGCTCACCTACAGGGGCGGACACTGAAGCTTTCTTT
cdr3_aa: CASSPTGADTEAFF

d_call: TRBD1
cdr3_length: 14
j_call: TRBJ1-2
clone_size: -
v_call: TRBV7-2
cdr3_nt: TGTGCCAGCACCCCGGGACAGAACAACTATGGCTACACCTTC
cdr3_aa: CASTPGQNNYGYTF

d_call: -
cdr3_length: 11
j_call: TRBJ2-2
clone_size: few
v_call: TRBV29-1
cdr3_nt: TGCAGCGTAGGACACACCGGGGAGCTGTTTTTT
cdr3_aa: CSVGHTGELFF

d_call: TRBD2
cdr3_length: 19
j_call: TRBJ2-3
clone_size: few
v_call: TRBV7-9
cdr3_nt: TGTGCCAGCAGCCCTAGCGGGGGGCACACAACCACTAGCACAGATACGCAGTATTTT
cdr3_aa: CASSPSGGHTTTSTDTQYF

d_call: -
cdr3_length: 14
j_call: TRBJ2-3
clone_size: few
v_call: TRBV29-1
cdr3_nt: TGCAGCGTTGTGGTCTCTCGGAGGTCGGATACGCAGTATTTT
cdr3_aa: CSVVVSRRSDTQYF

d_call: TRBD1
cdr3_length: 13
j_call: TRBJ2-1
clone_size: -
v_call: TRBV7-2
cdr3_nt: TGTGCCAGCAGCCAAATTACAGGGGATGAGCAGTTCTTC
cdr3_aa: CASSQITGDEQFF

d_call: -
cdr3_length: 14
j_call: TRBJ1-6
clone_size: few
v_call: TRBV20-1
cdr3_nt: TGCAGTGCTCCCCGCGATTCCCTTAATTCACCCCTCCACTTT
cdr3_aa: CSAPRDSLNSPLHF

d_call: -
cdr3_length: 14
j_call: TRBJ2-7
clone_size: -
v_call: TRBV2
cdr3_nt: TGTGCCAGCAGTGAGGAGTCGGCCTACTACGAGCAGTACTTC
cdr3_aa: CASSEESAYYEQYF

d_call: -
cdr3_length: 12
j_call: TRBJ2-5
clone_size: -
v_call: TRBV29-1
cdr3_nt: TGCAGCGTTGAATGGATTCTGGAGACCCAGTACTTC
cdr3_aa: CSVEWILETQYF

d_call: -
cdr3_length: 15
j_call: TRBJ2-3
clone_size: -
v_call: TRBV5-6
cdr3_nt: TGTGCCAGCAGCTTGGCGTTAGTGGGACCTGAGGCGCAGTATTTT
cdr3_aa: CASSLALVGPEAQYF

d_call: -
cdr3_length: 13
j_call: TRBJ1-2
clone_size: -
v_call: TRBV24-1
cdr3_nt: TGTGCCACCAGTGATCGGGGTTGGGGTGGCTACACCTTC
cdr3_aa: CATSDRGWGGYTF

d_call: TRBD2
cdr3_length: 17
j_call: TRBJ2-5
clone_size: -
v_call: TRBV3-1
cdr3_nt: TGTGCCAGCAGCCCCCTGGATAGCGGGACTTCCCAAGAGACCCAGTACTTC
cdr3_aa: CASSPLDSGTSQETQYF

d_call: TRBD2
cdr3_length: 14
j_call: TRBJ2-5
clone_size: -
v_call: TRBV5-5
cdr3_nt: TGTGCCAGCAGCTTGTTGGGGGGGGTAGAGACCCAGTACTTC
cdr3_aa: CASSLLGGVETQYF

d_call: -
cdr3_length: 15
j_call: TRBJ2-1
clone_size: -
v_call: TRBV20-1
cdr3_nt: TGCAGTGCCGCTACGGGGAGCGGGCTAGACAATGAGCAGTTCTTC
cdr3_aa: CSAATGSGLDNEQFF

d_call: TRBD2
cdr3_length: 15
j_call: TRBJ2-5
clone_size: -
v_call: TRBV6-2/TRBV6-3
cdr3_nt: TGTGCCACCACGAACCTAGCGGGGCCCAGGGAGACCCAGTACTTC
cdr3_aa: CATTNLAGPRETQYF

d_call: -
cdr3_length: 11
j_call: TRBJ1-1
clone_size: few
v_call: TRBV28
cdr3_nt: TGTGCCAGCAGTTTCGGGACTCAAGCTTTCTTT
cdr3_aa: CASSFGTQAFF

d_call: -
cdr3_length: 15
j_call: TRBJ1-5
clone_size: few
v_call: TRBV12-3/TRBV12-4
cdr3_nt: TGTGCCAGCAGTTTAGACGTCACCCCCAATCAGCCCCAGCATTTT
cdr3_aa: CASSLDVTPNQPQHF

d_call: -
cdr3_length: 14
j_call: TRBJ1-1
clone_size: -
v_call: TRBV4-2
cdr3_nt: TGTGCCAGCAGCCAAGACTGGGGGGGCACTGAAGCTTTCTTT
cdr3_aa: CASSQDWGGTEAFF

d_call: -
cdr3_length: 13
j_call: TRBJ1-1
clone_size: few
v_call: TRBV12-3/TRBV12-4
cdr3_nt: TGTGCCAGCAGTAGAGATCAGGAGACTGAAGCTTTCTTT
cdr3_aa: CASSRDQETEAFF

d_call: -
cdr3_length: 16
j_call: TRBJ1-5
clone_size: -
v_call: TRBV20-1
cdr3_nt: TGCAGTGTGGGCAGGGAGATATTCGGGGGCAATCAGTCCCAGCATTTT
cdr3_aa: CSVGREIFGGNQSQHF

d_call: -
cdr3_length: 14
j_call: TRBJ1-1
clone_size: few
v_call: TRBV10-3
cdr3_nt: TGTGCCATCAGTGAAGGACGGAGGAACACTGAAGCTTTCTTT
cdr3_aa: CAISEGRRNTEAFF

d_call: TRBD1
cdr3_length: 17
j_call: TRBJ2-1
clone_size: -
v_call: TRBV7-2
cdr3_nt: TGTGCCAGCAGCACCCGAGAAACCGGGACAGCTTACAATGAGCAGTTCTTC
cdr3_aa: CASSTRETGTAYNEQFF

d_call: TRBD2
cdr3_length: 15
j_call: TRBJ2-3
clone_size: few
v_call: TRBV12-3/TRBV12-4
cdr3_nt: TGTGCCGGCAGTTTGGGGGGGGGAGTGACAGATACGCAGTATTTT
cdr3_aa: CAGSLGGGVTDTQYF

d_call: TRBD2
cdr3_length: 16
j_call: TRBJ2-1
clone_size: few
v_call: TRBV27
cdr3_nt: TGTGCCAGCAGAGGTCGTAGCGGGAGACCCTACAATGAGCAGTTCTTC
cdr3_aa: CASRGRSGRPYNEQFF

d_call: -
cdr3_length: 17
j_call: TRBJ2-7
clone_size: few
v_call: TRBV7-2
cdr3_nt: TGTGCCAGCAGCTTTTTTGTCGGGGCAGAGGCGTCCTACGAGCAGTACTTC
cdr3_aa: CASSFFVGAEASYEQYF

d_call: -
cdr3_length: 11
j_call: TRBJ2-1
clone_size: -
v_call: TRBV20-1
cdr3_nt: TGCAGTCTGTTACGGTACAATGCGCAGGTCTTC
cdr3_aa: CSLLRYNAQVF

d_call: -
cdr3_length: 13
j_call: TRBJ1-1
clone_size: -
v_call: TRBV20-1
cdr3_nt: TGCAGTGCTAGGAGGTTAAGGTACACTGAAGCTTTCTTT
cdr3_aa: CSARRLRYTEAFF

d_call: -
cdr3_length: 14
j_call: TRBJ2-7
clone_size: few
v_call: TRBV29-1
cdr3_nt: TGCAGCGTTGAAGAAGTAGGAAGGAGCTACGAGCAGTACTTC
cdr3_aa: CSVEEVGRSYEQYF

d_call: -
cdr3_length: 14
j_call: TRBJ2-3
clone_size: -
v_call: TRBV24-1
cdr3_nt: TGTGCCACCAGTGATTTAAAGGCGAGAGATACGCAGTATTTT
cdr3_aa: CATSDLKARDTQYF

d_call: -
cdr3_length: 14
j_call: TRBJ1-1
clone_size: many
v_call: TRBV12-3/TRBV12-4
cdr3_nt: TGTGCCAGCAGTTTTACAGGGATTAACACTGAAGCTTTCTTT
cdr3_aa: CASSFTGINTEAFF

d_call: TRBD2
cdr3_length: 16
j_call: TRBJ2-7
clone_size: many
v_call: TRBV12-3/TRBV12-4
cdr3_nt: TGTGCCAGCAGTCCCGGGACTAGCGGTAGCTCCTACGAGCAGTACTTC
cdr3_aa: CASSPGTSGSSYEQYF

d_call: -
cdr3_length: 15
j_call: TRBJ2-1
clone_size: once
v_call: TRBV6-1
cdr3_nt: TGTGCCAGCAGTGAAGCGCTTCTTGGTTACAATGAGCAGTTCTTC
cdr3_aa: CASSEALLGYNEQFF

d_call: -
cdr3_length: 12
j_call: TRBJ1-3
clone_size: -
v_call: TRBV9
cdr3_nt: TGTGCCAGCAGCCCAGAGTGGGACACCATATATTTT
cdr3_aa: CASSPEWDTIYF

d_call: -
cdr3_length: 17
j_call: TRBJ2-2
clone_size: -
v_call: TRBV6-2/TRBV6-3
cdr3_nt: TGTGCCAGCAGCCGTCCCCCTGACGAGGAGAACACCGGGGAGCTGTTTTTT
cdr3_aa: CASSRPPDEENTGELFF